These T cell receptor beta chains were read from a single sample in a study of cytomegalovirus exposure and HLA in healthy donors. TCRdb's copy holds only in-frame clones and misses some; the assay was immunoSEQ multiplex PCR. The repertoire consists of around 72,000 clones, with around 78% occurring once and the leading ten covering around 6%. Sequenced material: PBMCs. These receptors all come from a man between 50 and 59 years old in good health and CMV-seronegative. The CDR3 runs from the conserved cysteine through the conserved F or W. Fields, in order: D gene, clone size, V gene, J gene, CDR3 protein, CDR3 DNA. The D gene is left open where the match is weak. Some rows have no size entry. The others give once, few or many, or a class for an expanded clone.

>TRBD1|NA|TRBV9|TRBJ1-2
CASKGQTNNLAYTF
TGTGCCAGTAAGGGACAGACTAACAACTTGGCATACACCTTC
>NA|NA|TRBV19|TRBJ1-1
CASTWGGMAFF
TGTGCCAGCACTTGGGGAGGGATGGCTTTCTTT
>NA|NA|TRBV7-9|TRBJ1-1
CASSDNAEAFF
TGTGCCAGCAGCGACAACGCTGAAGCTTTCTTT
>NA|few|TRBV7-2|TRBJ1-1
CASSARGGAGTEAFF
TGTGCCAGCAGCGCGCGGGGGGGAGCCGGGACTGAAGCTTTCTTT
>NA|once|TRBV5-1|TRBJ2-4
CASSSGGTKNIQYF
TGCGCCAGCAGCTCCGGAGGGACCAAAAACATTCAGTACTTC
>NA|NA|TRBV13|TRBJ1-3
CASSFPQGSGNTIYF
TGTGCCAGCAGCTTCCCCCAGGGATCTGGAAACACCATATATTTT
>TRBD1|once|TRBV19|TRBJ1-2
CASSQIPPIRQGWYGYTF
TGTGCCAGTAGTCAAATCCCCCCGATTCGACAGGGATGGTATGGCTACACCTTC
>TRBD2|few|TRBV5-1|TRBJ2-5
CASSRRTSGYQETQYF
TGCGCCAGCAGCCGAAGGACTAGCGGGTACCAAGAGACCCAGTACTTC
>TRBD2|NA|TRBV6-5|TRBJ2-7
CASSYGGGAGGEQYF
TGTGCCAGCAGTTACGGTGGAGGTGCCGGGGGGGAGCAGTACTTC
>TRBD1|NA|TRBV18|TRBJ2-3
CASSPLGQGSTDTQYF
TGTGCCAGCTCACCACTGGGACAGGGGTCCACAGATACGCAGTATTTT
>TRBD2|few|TRBV27|TRBJ2-7
CASKAGGRVEQYF
TGTGCCAGCAAGGCGGGAGGGCGGGTCGAGCAGTACTTC
>NA|once|TRBV5-4|TRBJ2-7
CASSLPGLEQYF
TGTGCCAGCAGTCTCCCTGGCCTCGAGCAGTACTTC
>NA|few|TRBV7-9|TRBJ2-5
CASSPRLGGRSQETQYF
TGTGCCAGCAGCCCGCGACTGGGAGGCCGTAGTCAAGAGACCCAGTACTTC
>TRBD2|NA|TRBV11-2|TRBJ2-7
CASSRDYNYEQYF
TGTGCCAGCAGCCGGGACTACAACTACGAGCAGTACTTC
>TRBD2|NA|TRBV6-1|TRBJ2-7
CASKSGGAGAEQYF
TGTGCCAGCAAGAGCGGGGGGGCCGGGGCCGAGCAGTACTTC
>TRBD2|NA|TRBV5-6|TRBJ2-5
CASSRTSGSTETQYF
TGTGCCAGCAGCCGGACTAGCGGGAGTACGGAGACCCAGTACTTC
>NA|NA|TRBV5-1|TRBJ1-1
CASSLDGAGLAFF
TGCGCCAGCAGCTTGGATGGAGCCGGGTTGGCTTTCTTT
>TRBD1|NA|TRBV25-1|TRBJ1-4
CASSGPSAGQFNEKLFF
TGTGCCAGCAGTGGACCCTCCGCGGGACAGTTTAATGAAAAACTGTTTTTT
>NA|NA|TRBV15|TRBJ2-7
CATSDRDWQYF
TGTGCCACCAGCGACCGGGACTGGCAGTACTTC
>NA|NA|TRBV19|TRBJ2-7
CASSIEGRGRDEQYF
TGTGCCAGTAGTATAGAGGGGCGGGGACGGGACGAGCAGTACTTC
>NA|NA|TRBV11-3|TRBJ1-2
CASSARGGYGYTF
TGTGCCAGCAGCGCCCGCGGAGGTTATGGCTACACCTTC
>NA|NA|TRBV5-4|TRBJ1-2
CASSLVSGSPSGYTF
TGTGCCAGCAGCTTGGTGTCAGGCTCCCCCAGTGGCTACACCTTC